The 27 T cell receptor beta chains reported below all come from one sample, sequenced in a study of neoadjuvant anti-PD-1 for oral cavity cancer. Libraries were prepared by immunoSEQ multiplex PCR; TCRdb keeps only in-frame clonotypes and omits some of them. The sample has approximately 15,000 clones; 55% to 65% are singletons. The source material was PBMCs, sampled before nivolumab (anti-PD-1) treatment. The source of these receptors is a person aged 35 to 85 with oral cavity squamous cell carcinoma.

The sample holds one count of this clone. The chain links TRBV6-6 to TRBJ1-6; D unresolved. Germline lookup yields CDR1 MNHNY and CDR2 SVGAGI (reference sequence). This CDR3 region has 13 residues. V was pared by 6 bases and J by 7 bases, with 10 bases between. The CDR3 DNA is TGTGCCAGCAGAAACGGACGGAATTCACCCCTCCACTTT. Its translation: CASRNGRNSPLHF.

The chain employs TRBV10-1 and TRBJ2-2; possibly TRBD1 for D (6 bases). This CDR3 comprises 13 residues. The germline CDR1 and CDR2 sequences are WNHNN and SYGVQD (reference sequence). Between the trimmed V and J ends, which lost 7 bases and 7 bases, there was a span of 13 bases. The CDR3 DNA reads as TGCGCCAGCAATCAGGGGCCGGACGGGGAGCTGTTTTTT. It translates to CASNQGPDGELFF.

The CDR3 sequence is CASSLAGQPNTGELFF. The CDR3 DNA follows: TGCGCCAGCAGCTTGGCGGGTCAGCCGAACACCGGGGAGCTGTTTTTT. The chain has TRBV5-1 and TRBJ2-2; D uncertain. This CDR3 contains 16 residues. Per the germline V gene, CDR1 is SGHRS and CDR2 is YFSETQ. Trimming removed 0 bases at V and 0 bases at J, with 9 bases between.

The sample holds one count of this clone. V and J are TRBV5-4 and TRBJ1-4; 8 positions match TRBD1. From germline, CDR1 is SGHNT and CDR2 YYREEE (reference sequence). The CDR3 spans 15 residues. V lost 4 bases, J lost 3 bases, and 5 bases stayed unmatched. The CDR3 loop reads CASSARGQANEKLFF. In DNA form, the CDR3 reads TGTGCCAGCAGCGCAAGGGGACAGGCTAATGAAAAACTGTTTTTT.

J is TRBJ1-1 and V is TRBV18; D gene ambiguous. V lost 2 bases and J 6 bases, leaving 13 bases between the germline ends. Germline loops: CDR1 KGHSH, CDR2 LQKENI. The CDR3 spans 14 residues. The chain's CDR3 is CASSPGLGRAEAFF. The DNA for the CDR3 is TGTGCCAGCTCACCAGGCCTGGGGAGGGCTGAAGCTTTCTTT.

V is TRBV4-2 and J is TRBJ1-2; no definite D call. With 0 bases removed from V and 4 bases from J, the gap between germline ends came to 6 bases. CDR1 and CDR2 (germline): LGHNA, YNFKEQ. This CDR3 contains 13 residues. The CDR3 loop is CASSQDSAYGYTF. The CDR3 DNA reads as TGTGCCAGCAGCCAAGACTCCGCCTATGGCTACACCTTC.

The chain employs TRBV4-1 and TRBJ2-1; TRBD2 aligns across 9 bases. Germline V gene sequence: CDR1 MGHRA, CDR2 YSYEKL. The ends lost 6 bases at V and 9 bases at J; junction bases unmatched: 12. CDR3 length: 15 residues. The CDR3 spells CASRPTGREGVEQFF. The CDR3 region has the DNA TGCGCCAGCAGACCTACTGGGCGGGAGGGCGTTGAGCAGTTCTTC.

The CDR3 nucleotides read TGTGCCATCAGTCCGACTAGCGGGGTTGATACGCAGTATTTT. This translates into CAISPTSGVDTQYF. The rearrangement joins TRBV10-3 to TRBJ2-3, with 11 bases fitting TRBD2. With V trimmed by 5 bases and J by 6 bases, 4 bases remained unmatched. This CDR3 region has 14 residues. Germline V lookup: CDR1 ENHRY, CDR2 SYGVKD.

A few counts support this clone. The rearrangement links TRBV4-1 to TRBJ2-1, with TRBD2 matching over 8 bases. V was pared by 3 bases and J by 6 bases, with 16 bases of the junction left unmatched. Germline loops: CDR1 MGHRA, CDR2 YSYEKL. The CDR3 sequence is 18 residues long. This CDR3 is CASSHPLRRGGRGNEQFF. The CDR3 DNA reads TGCGCCAGCAGCCATCCACTGCGTCGGGGGGGTAGGGGCAATGAGCAGTTCTTC.

This clone occurred a few times. The chain couples TRBV6-5 to TRBJ1-3; maybe TRBD1 (6 bases). This CDR3 has 15 amino acids. Trimming removed 5 bases at V and 3 bases at J, with 14 bases between. Germline V gene data show CDR1 as MNHEY and CDR2 as SVGAGI. The CDR3 region is CASSMAGALGNTIYF. CDR3 nucleotides: TGTGCCAGCAGTATGGCGGGGGCCCTTGGAAACACCATATATTTT.

The chain links TRBV10-1 to TRBJ2-5, with no clear D. Germline V gene sequence: CDR1 WNHNN, CDR2 SYGVQD (reference sequence). V lost 4 bases and J 0 bases, leaving 6 bases between the germline ends. The CDR3 extends over 13 amino acids. The CDR3, as DNA: TGCGCCAGCAGTGCTGACTACCAAGAGACCCAGTACTTC. Its protein product is CASSADYQETQYF.

The rearrangement links TRBV4-1 to TRBJ1-1; 7 positions agree with TRBD1. V was clipped by 3 bases and J by 8 bases; unmatched bases: 3. Germline V gives CDR1 MGHRA, CDR2 YSYEKL. The CDR3 runs 12 residues. The CDR3 DNA sequence: TGCGCCAGCAGCCAGGGGACAGTGGAAGCTTTCTTT. This gives the protein CASSQGTVEAFF.

J is TRBJ2-1 and V is TRBV2; 12 bases match TRBD2. This CDR3 is 13 amino acids long. Germline lookup yields CDR1 SNHLY and CDR2 FYNNEI. The V gene end was trimmed by 9 bases and the J gene end by 8 bases; junction bases not matched to a gene: 5. This CDR3 is CARGLAGRHEQFF. DNA of the CDR3: TGTGCCAGAGGACTAGCGGGAAGACATGAGCAGTTCTTC.

This clone was seen more than once but under ten times. V usage is TRBV6-6 and J usage is TRBJ1-1; possibly TRBD1 for D (6 bases). The CDR3 sequence is 15 residues long. Trimming removed 6 bases from V and 1 base from J, with 15 bases in between. Germline CDR1 MNHNY, CDR2 SVGAGI (reference sequence). CDR3 residues: CASSRPWGANTEAFF. DNA for the CDR3: TGTGCCAGCAGCCGACCGTGGGGGGCGAACACTGAAGCTTTCTTT.

The chain uses TRBV30 and TRBJ2-3; 11 positions match TRBD2. The CDR3 has 16 amino acids. J gave up 6 bases and V 4 bases, and 12 bases lay outside the gene matches. Germline lookup yields CDR1 GTSNPN and CDR2 SVGIG (reference sequence). CDR3 nucleotide sequence: TGTGCCTGGAATAGCGGGAGGGCGGGGGGCTCTGATACGCAGTATTTT. Residues: CAWNSGRAGGSDTQYF.

This clone was detected only once. The V gene is TRBV5-1, the J gene TRBJ2-3; 9 bases fit TRBD2. Germline V gene data show CDR1 as SGHRS and CDR2 as YFSETQ. V was pared by 2 bases and J by 2 bases, with 9 bases of the junction left unmatched. This CDR3 has 17 amino acids. The CDR3 bases are TGCGCCAGCAGCTTAGGTAGTTCTAGCGGGATCACAGATACGCAGTATTTT. It is translated as CASSLGSSSGITDTQYF.

This chain joins TRBV7-8 and TRBJ2-1, with D unclear. The length of the CDR3 is 15 residues. Trimming took off 2 bases at V and 2 bases at J, with 10 bases between the two ends. The germline V gene encodes CDR1 SGHVS and CDR2 FQNEAQ. The CDR3 spells CASSLRFAPYNEQFF. CDR3 sequence (DNA): TGTGCCAGCAGCTTAAGGTTTGCCCCCTACAATGAGCAGTTCTTC.

The chain couples TRBV5-1 to TRBJ2-3, with TRBD2 identical over 13 bases. CDR3 length: 15 residues. Unmatched junction bases numbered 9, after V lost 6 bases and J lost 8 bases. Germline CDR1 is SGHRS and CDR2 is YFSETQ. The CDR3 bases are TGCGCCAGCAATGCCGGGACTAGCGGGGTACTTACGCAGTATTTT. Translation: CASNAGTSGVLTQYF.

The V call is TRBV29-1, the J call TRBJ1-1; perhaps TRBD1 as D (5 bases). V was trimmed by 6 bases and J by 7 bases, leaving 9 bases between them. Germline lookup yields CDR1 SQVTM and CDR2 ANQGSEA. The CDR3 is made up of 10 amino acids. The DNA of the CDR3 is TGCAGCGTAATGACAGATGAAGCTTTCTTT. This encodes CSVMTDEAFF. Together with reference TRBV29-1 and TRBJ1-1, the CDR3 gives the full variable domain: SAVISQKPSRDICQRGTSLTIQCQVDSQVTMMFWYRQQPGQSLTLIATANQGSEATYESGFVIDKFPISRPNLTFSTLTVSNMSPEDSSIYLCSVMTDEAFFGQGTRLTVV.

The genes are TRBV5-1 and TRBJ1-2; no clear D gene. V was trimmed by 2 bases and J by 4 bases, leaving 12 bases between them. CDR1 SGHRS and CDR2 YFSETQ come from the germline V gene. CDR3 length: 14 amino acids. The CDR3 DNA reads TGCGCCAGCAGCTTTGATCGCGGGGTCTATGGCTACACCTTC. Residues: CASSFDRGVYGYTF.

The J gene is TRBJ2-5, the V gene TRBV15; D perhaps matches TRBD1 (5 bases). Germline V gene data show CDR1 as LNHNV and CDR2 as YYDKDF (reference sequence). The CDR3 loop spans 12 amino acids. V was pared by 4 bases and J by 5 bases, with 8 bases between. The CDR3 coding sequence is TGTGCCACCAGCATAGCAGGGGAGACCCAGTACTTC. The encoded protein is CATSIAGETQYF.

V is TRBV19 and J is TRBJ1-6, with D hard to call. CDR1 and CDR2 from the germline V gene are LNHDA and SQIVND (reference sequence). Trimming pared 5 bases from V and 0 bases from J, leaving 8 bases between. The CDR3 sequence is 15 residues long. The CDR3 loop reads CASSRKSSYNSPLHF. CDR3 DNA: TGTGCCAGTAGTCGCAAGAGCTCCTATAATTCACCCCTCCACTTT.

The J gene is TRBJ1-3, the V gene TRBV10-1; 10 nucleotides line up with TRBD1. Trimming took 6 bases from V and 2 from J; bases not matched to a gene: 7. The CDR3 extends over 16 amino acids. Germline CDR1 WNHNN, CDR2 SYGVQD (reference sequence). This chain's CDR3 is CASSPGQGPPGNTIYF. DNA for the CDR3: TGCGCCAGCAGCCCGGGACAGGGGCCACCTGGAAACACCATATATTTT.

This chain uses TRBV27 with TRBJ2-1; 7 bases map to TRBD2. CDR3 length: 17 residues. J lost 0 bases, V lost 7 bases, and 12 bases had no gene match. Germline V gene sequence: CDR1 MNHEY, CDR2 SMNVEV (reference sequence). The CDR3 coding sequence is TGTGCCAGCACAGTGGGGGGGACCATCTCCTCCTACAATGAGCAGTTCTTC. It specifies CASTVGGTISSYNEQFF.

In this sample, this clone turned up a few times. The V gene is TRBV18, the J gene TRBJ2-7; 7 nucleotides align to TRBD2. Germline CDR1 reads KGHSH; CDR2 reads LQKENI. This CDR3 region has 13 residues. V lost 1 base, J lost 4 bases, and 1 base stayed unmatched. The CDR3 sequence: CASSPREGYEQYF. The DNA of the CDR3 is TGTGCCAGCTCACCACGGGAGGGTTACGAGCAGTACTTC.

V is TRBV7-3 and J is TRBJ2-7; D gene unclear. The germline CDR1 and CDR2 sequences are SGHTA and FQGTGA. Deletions cut 1 base from V and 7 bases from J, with 17 bases between. CDR3 size: 15 residues. DNA of the CDR3: TGTGCCAGCAGCTTAATGGCGGCGGAGATAGGGGAGCAGTACTTC. Protein: CASSLMAAEIGEQYF.

The chain is built from TRBV11-2 and TRBJ2-7; 7 nucleotides line up with TRBD2. V dropped 1 base and J dropped 3; count of bases not matched to a gene: 6. This CDR3 is built from 15 residues. Per the germline V gene, CDR1 is SGHAT and CDR2 is FQNNGV. The CDR3 bases are TGTGCCAGCAGCTTAGGATTTCGCGGGAGCTACGAGCAGTACTTC. Its protein is CASSLGFRGSYEQYF. The full variable domain, rest sourced from reference TRBV11-2 and TRBJ2-7, is EAGVAQSPRYKIIEKRQSVAFWCNPISGHATLYWYQQILGQGPKLLIQFQNNGVVDDSQLPKDRFSAERLKGVDSTLKIQPAKLEDSAVYLCASSLGFRGSYEQYFGPGTRLTVT.